This T cell receptor (beta chain) comes out of a study of CD8+ T cells in alopecia areata. Of note for this clone: What it recognizes is unknown.

Study-wide results and limits: An increase in clonality over normal scalp was evident in lesional scalp, especially alopecia totalis/universalis. Numerous expanded lesional clones remained in scalp and blood during tofacitinib. Sequences from scalp samples also cover resident alphabeta T cells of normal skin.

The CDR3 extends over 14 amino acids. V gave up 5 bases and J gave up 5 bases, with 15 bases separating them. In germline, CDR1 is SGHTA, CDR2 FQGNSA. Reverse transcribed after extraction, RNA yielded cDNA as the sequencing template. Some clones are missing from TCRdb's copy, which holds only in-frame ones; the method was immunoSEQ multiplex PCR. The sample records roughly 210,000 clones, approximately 40% being singletons. Treatment meaning: oral pan-JAK inhibitor, 5-10 mg twice daily. Sequenced here: CD4+ T cells sorted from blood, sampled at approximately week 37, from a patient treated with tofacitinib. This clonotype originated in a human donor with alopecia areata. The rearrangement links TRBV7-2 to TRBJ2-5; D might be TRBD2 (5 bases). CDR3 DNA sequence: TGTGCCAGCAGCGTAGGTGGAGGTGGGGAGACCCAGTACTTC. Its protein is CASSVGGGGETQYF.